Sequencing of this TCR beta chain was carried out in a study of T cells in localized non-small cell lung cancer (dated by TCRdb to between 2020 and 2021). Some background on the complete study: The study examined T cell repertoires in under 300 patients with early-stage NSCLC and compared tumors with uninvolved tumor-adjacent lungs. The cohort comprised roughly 220 treatment-naïve NSCLC patients with resected, localized lung tumors. The mean age of the NSCLC patients was 50 to 85 years, with 120 to 150 men and around 99 women. The study at large found these results: A median of approximately 55 of the top 100 tumor clones were detected in paired uninvolved adjacent lung, and 28 of these tumor clones were also found among the top 100 clones of the paired uninvolved adjacent lung. Uninvolved tumor-adjacent lung showed the highest T cell clonality, higher than tumor, which suggests more focused antigenic responses in the adjacent lung. Because multi-region sequencing of the tumors was not done, intratumor heterogeneity could not be ruled out. Because the study design was exploratory, TCR variables were selected using unadjusted p-values without false-discovery rate correction. Longer overall survival was associated with higher T cell density in blood, whereas shorter survival was associated with higher clonality in adjacent lung.

The CDR3, cysteine through phenylalanine, is 16 amino acids long. CDR3 DNA only is kept here, 48 bases in frame from base 1. Germline trimming amounts to 3 bases on V and 5 bases on J, with 3 as the count of junction bases outside the gene matches. CDR1 SGHRS and CDR2 YFSETQ were looked up in the germline V gene. At diagnosis, peripheral blood, uninvolved tumor-adjacent lung and tumor were collected and stored as a combination of fresh-frozen and FFPE material. For TCR repertoire profiling, the blood samples were analyzed as peripheral blood mononuclear cells. This clone appeared a few times. Its cognate antigen has yet to be identified. There are no base qualities to consult, and no much larger clone falls within one base. The immunoSEQ Assay was used to sequence TCR beta CDR3 regions from DNA. On the study's bioinformatics: To compute T cell density, TCR beta template counts were normalized to usable DNA, which was estimated by amplifying housekeeping genes. The preseqR package was used to estimate richness by extrapolating to 400,000 templates for PBMC samples and to 120,000 templates for tissue samples. Clonality was defined by subtracting Pielou's evenness from one. To identify tissue-enriched TCRs, differential abundance testing was run on productive amino-acid clonotypes with a minimum total count of 5 and an alpha of 0.1. The Jaccard Index and the Morisita Overlap Index were used to measure how much the repertoires overlapped between compartments. GLIPH grouped TCR beta CDR3s together with public tetramer-defined viral CDR3s, and a viral motif had to include at least three viral sequences and show V-gene enrichment. The immuneACCESS repertoire file appears here via TCRdb, limited to in-frame rearrangements. These files lack a portion of the clones; in checked studies, under half of the deficit traces to unresolved V genes, and the cause of the others is not known. Clone size and the V and J calls come from that table; the DNA yielded D and trimming. Present in this sample are roughly 40,000 clones, around 81% of which were seen just once. The biggest ten clones account for about 7% of the sample.

The source material was peripheral blood mononuclear cells, sampled before any cancer treatment. The receptor chain draws on TRBV5-1 and TRBJ2-2; 14 nucleotides in the junction match TRBD2. This clonotype was obtained from a male donor at least 60 years old with stage II lung adenocarcinoma. In nucleotide form, the sequence is TGCGCCAGCAGCTCTCGACTAGCGGGAGGGACCGGGGAGCTGTTTTTT. Translated, it reads CASSSRLAGGTGELFF.